This T cell receptor beta chain was recovered during a study of blood T cell repertoires in COVID-19. The wider study: Samples of COVID-19 (acute and convalescent) were obtained from the United States, Italy and Spain.

Repertoires were generated with immunoSEQ multiplex PCR, while TCRdb's copy carries only in-frame clones and drops some. Seen here are about 190,000 clones, around nine tenths observed once, and the top ten hold 4% to 5.5%. CDR3 length equals 16 residues. The ends lost 2 bases at V and 2 bases at J; junction bases unmatched: 5. CDR1 LNHDA and CDR2 SQIVND come from the germline V gene (reference sequence). This clone was counted between two and nine times. Sequencing used peripheral blood. The TCR comes from a human donor in a cohort sampled during active COVID-19. This chain connects TRBV19 to TRBJ2-1; 8 bases agree with TRBD2. The CDR3 DNA reads TGTGCCAGTAGTATAAATAGCGGGGCCACCTACAATGAGCAGTTCTTC. This gives the protein CASSINSGATYNEQFF.